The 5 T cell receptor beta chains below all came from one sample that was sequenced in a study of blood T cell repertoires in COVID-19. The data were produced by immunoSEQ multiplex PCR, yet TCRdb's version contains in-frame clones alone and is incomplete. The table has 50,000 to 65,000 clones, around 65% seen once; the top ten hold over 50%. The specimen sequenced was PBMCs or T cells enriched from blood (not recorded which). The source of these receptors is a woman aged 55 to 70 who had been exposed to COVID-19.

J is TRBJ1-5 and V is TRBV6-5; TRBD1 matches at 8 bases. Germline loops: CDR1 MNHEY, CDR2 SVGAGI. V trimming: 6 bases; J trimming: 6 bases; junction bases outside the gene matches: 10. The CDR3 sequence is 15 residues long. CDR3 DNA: TGTGCCAGCAGATCCAGGGGGCGCGGGAGTCAGCCCCAGCATTTT. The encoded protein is CASRSRGRGSQPQHF.

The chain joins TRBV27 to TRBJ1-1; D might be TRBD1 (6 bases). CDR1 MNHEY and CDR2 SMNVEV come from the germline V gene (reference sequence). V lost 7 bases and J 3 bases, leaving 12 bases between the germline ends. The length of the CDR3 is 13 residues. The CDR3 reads CASTGQRYTEAFF. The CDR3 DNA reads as TGTGCCAGCACAGGACAGAGATACACTGAAGCTTTCTTT.

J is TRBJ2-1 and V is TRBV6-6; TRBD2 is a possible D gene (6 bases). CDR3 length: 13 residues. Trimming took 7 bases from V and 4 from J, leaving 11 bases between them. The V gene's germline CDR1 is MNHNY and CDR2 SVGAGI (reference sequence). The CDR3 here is CASNPGLYNEQFF. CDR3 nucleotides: TGTGCCAGCAACCCGGGACTTTACAATGAGCAGTTCTTC.

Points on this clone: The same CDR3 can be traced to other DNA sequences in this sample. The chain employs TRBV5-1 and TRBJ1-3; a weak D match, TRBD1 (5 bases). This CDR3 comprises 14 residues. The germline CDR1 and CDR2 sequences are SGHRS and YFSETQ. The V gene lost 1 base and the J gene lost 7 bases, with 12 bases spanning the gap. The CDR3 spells CASSLRGQGNTIYF. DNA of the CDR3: TGCGCCAGCAGCTTGAGGGGCCAGGGCAACACCATATATTTT.

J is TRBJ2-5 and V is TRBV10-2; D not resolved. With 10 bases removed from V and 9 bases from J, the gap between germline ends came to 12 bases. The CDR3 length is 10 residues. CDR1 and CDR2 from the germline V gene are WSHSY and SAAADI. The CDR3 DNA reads TGCGCCACCCTAGGTCCTCCCCAGTACTTC. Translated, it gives CATLGPPQYF.